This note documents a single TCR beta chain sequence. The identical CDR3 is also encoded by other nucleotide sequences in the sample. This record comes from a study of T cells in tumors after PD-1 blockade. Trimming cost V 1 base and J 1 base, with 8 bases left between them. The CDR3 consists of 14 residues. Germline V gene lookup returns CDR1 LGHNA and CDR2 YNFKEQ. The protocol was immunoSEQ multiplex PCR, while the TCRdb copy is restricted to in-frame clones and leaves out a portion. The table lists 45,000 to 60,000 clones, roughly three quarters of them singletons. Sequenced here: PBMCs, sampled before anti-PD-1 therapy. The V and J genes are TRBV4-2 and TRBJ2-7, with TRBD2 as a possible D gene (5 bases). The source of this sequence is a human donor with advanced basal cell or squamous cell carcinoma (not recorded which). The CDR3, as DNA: TGTGCCAGCAGCCAAGGGGGAGCGTCCTACGAGCAGTACTTC. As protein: CASSQGGASYEQYF.